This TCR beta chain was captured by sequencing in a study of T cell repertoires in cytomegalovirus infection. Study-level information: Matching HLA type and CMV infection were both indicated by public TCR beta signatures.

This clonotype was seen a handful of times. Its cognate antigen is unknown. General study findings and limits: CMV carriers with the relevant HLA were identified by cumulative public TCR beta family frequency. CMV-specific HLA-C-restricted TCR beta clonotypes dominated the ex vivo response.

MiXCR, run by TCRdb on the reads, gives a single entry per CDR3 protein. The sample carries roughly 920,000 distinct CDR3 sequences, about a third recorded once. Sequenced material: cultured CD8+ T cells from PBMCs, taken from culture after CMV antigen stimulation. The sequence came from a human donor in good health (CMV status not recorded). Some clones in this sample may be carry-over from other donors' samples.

The CDR3: CASSLRELTDTQYF. The CDR3 DNA sequence: TGTGCCAGCAGCTTAAGGGAGCTCACAGATACGCAGTATTTT. The chain combines TRBV7-6 with TRBJ2-3, with D tentatively TRBD2 (5 bases). This CDR3 comprises 14 residues. V lost 2 bases and J lost 2, with 8 bases in between. Germline V gene lookup returns CDR1 SGHVS and CDR2 FNYEAQ. Full variable domain (missing parts from reference TRBV7-6 and TRBJ2-3): GAGVSQSPRYKVTKRGQDVALRCDPISGHVSLYWYRQALGQGPEFLTYFNYEAQQDKSGLPNDRFSAERPEGSISTLTIQRTEQRDSAMYRCASSLRELTDTQYFGPGTRLTVL.